The rows below give T cell receptor beta chains drawn from one sample of a study of vaccination effects on CD4 cells after COVID-19. These receptors lack a known antigen. TCRdb's copy holds only in-frame clones and misses some; the assay was immunoSEQ multiplex PCR. This table has under 30,000 clones, roughly two thirds appearing once. Source: CD4+ T cells from PBMCs cultured without peptide, taken before COVID-19 vaccination. The receptors shown here come from a human donor who received a COVID-19 vaccine. CDR3s include the opening cysteine and the closing phenylalanine or tryptophan. D genes are given only for firm matches. Where a row states a size, it is once, few, many or the class of an expanded clone; other rows omit it.

d_call	j_call	clone_size	v_call	cdr3_length	cdr3_nt	cdr3_aa
.	TRBJ2-7	few	TRBV2	14	TGTGCCAGCAGATTCCGGTTGGGAGACTACGAGCAGTACTTC	CASRFRLGDYEQYF
.	TRBJ2-1	.	TRBV13	14	TGTGCCAGCTTAGGGCGGGTGGGGAACAATGAGCAGTTCTTC	CASLGRVGNNEQFF
.	TRBJ1-6	.	TRBV18	15	TGTGCCAGCTCACCACGGACAGCCTCCAATTCACCCCTCCACTTT	CASSPRTASNSPLHF
TRBD2	TRBJ2-3	.	TRBV2	14	TGTGCCAGCATTGAGCGGGACGGGGCAGATACGCAGTATTTT	CASIERDGADTQYF
.	TRBJ2-7	once	TRBV11-2	13	TGTGCCAGCAGCTTAACCCGGACGGGTGAGCAGTACTTC	CASSLTRTGEQYF
TRBD2	TRBJ2-1	once	TRBV4-1	18	TGCGCCAGCAGCAAACTGGCTCTAGCGGGAGGTGGAAGCAATGAGCAGTTCTTC	CASSKLALAGGGSNEQFF
.	TRBJ2-7	.	TRBV5-5	13	TGTGCCAGCAGCTTACCGGGGGCCAACGAGCAGTACTTC	CASSLPGANEQYF
TRBD1	TRBJ1-2	.	TRBV27	13	TGTGCCACCTGGGACAGGGTTAACTATGGCTACACCTTC	CATWDRVNYGYTF
TRBD2	TRBJ2-1	.	TRBV5-1	16	TGCGCCAGCAGCCCCATGACTAGCGGGGGGCACGATGAGCAGTTCTTC	CASSPMTSGGHDEQFF
.	TRBJ1-2	.	TRBV6-5	15	TGTGCCAGCAGCTGGGAATGGACGGTTGAATATGGCTACACCTTC	CASSWEWTVEYGYTF
.	TRBJ1-1	few	TRBV10-3	15	TGTGCCATCAGTGAGTCGGTAGCAAAAAACACTGAAGCTTTCTTT	CAISESVAKNTEAFF
TRBD1	TRBJ1-1	.	TRBV19	14	TGTGCCAGTAGTGTGACAGGGGGCGGCACTGAAGCTTTCTTT	CASSVTGGGTEAFF
.	TRBJ2-5	.	TRBV7-9	14	TGTGCCAGCAGCTTAGGAGGGGTAAAAGAGACCCAGTACTTC	CASSLGGVKETQYF
.	TRBJ2-7	.	TRBV5-1	13	TGCGCCAGCAGGGACCTACCCTCCTACGAGCAGTACTTC	CASRDLPSYEQYF
.	TRBJ2-3	.	TRBV3-1/TRBV3-2	12	TGTGCCAGCAGCCTCGGCCCAGATACGCAGTATTTT	CASSLGPDTQYF
TRBD1	TRBJ2-1	few	TRBV30	14	TGTGCCTGGAGCCTAGGGGGCCCCTACAATGAGCAGTTCTTC	CAWSLGGPYNEQFF
TRBD2	TRBJ2-1	.	TRBV24-1	15	TGTGCCACCAGTTCAGGCGGGGGACCCTACAATGAGCAGTTCTTC	CATSSGGGPYNEQFF
TRBD2	TRBJ2-5	.	TRBV7-9	16	TGTGCCAGCAGCTTCGGGACTAGCGGGGATCAAGAGACCCAGTACTTC	CASSFGTSGDQETQYF
.	TRBJ1-2	few	TRBV11-2	13	TGTGCCAGCAGCGCAGGCGGCAGATATGGCTACACCTTC	CASSAGGRYGYTF
.	TRBJ2-1	.	TRBV4-1	17	TGCGCCAGCAGCCCCTCCCGGGCGGGGCAGTACTACAATGAGCAGTTCTTC	CASSPSRAGQYYNEQFF
.	TRBJ2-3	.	TRBV2	13	TGTGCCACAACCCGGGCTCTCCAGGATACGCAGTATTTT	CATTRALQDTQYF
.	TRBJ1-2	once	TRBV18	12	TGTGCCAGCTCACCACTGGACTATGGCTACACCTTC	CASSPLDYGYTF
.	TRBJ2-5	once	TRBV5-1	14	TGCGCCAGCAGCTTGGTTGGTTCCCGAGAGACCCAGTACTTC	CASSLVGSRETQYF
.	TRBJ2-2	once	TRBV27	12	TGTGCCAGCAGTTTAGCAGCCGGGGAGCTGTTTTTT	CASSLAAGELFF
.	TRBJ1-2	once	TRBV6-1	14	TGTGCCAGCAGTGAATCAGGGCCGAGTCTGGGCTACACCTTC	CASSESGPSLGYTF
TRBD2	TRBJ2-5	few	TRBV5-6	17	TGTGCCAGCAGCTTGGTAGCTAGCGGGGGGGCACAAGAGACCCAGTACTTC	CASSLVASGGAQETQYF
.	TRBJ1-6	.	TRBV3-1/TRBV3-2	14	TGTGCCAGCAGGGACACAGGGAAGAATTCACCCCTCCACTTT	CASRDTGKNSPLHF
.	TRBJ1-1	.	TRBV18	15	TGTGCCAGCTCACCAGGGGCCAGTCAGTACACTGAAGCTTTCTTT	CASSPGASQYTEAFF
.	TRBJ1-2	.	TRBV30	15	TGTGCCTGGAGCCCTAGAGCGGCGCGGAACTATGGCTACACCTTC	CAWSPRAARNYGYTF
TRBD2	TRBJ2-7	.	TRBV15	15	TGTGCCACCAGCGATCGACTAGCGGGCTCCTACGAGCAGTACTTC	CATSDRLAGSYEQYF
TRBD2	TRBJ2-7	.	TRBV6-5	14	TGTGCCAGCAGTCACCTCGGGAGGGAGTACGAGCAGTACTTC	CASSHLGREYEQYF
.	TRBJ1-1	.	TRBV7-9	15	TGTGCCAGCAGCTTAGCGCTATCGGGGATCACTGAAGCTTTCTTT	CASSLALSGITEAFF
.	TRBJ2-2	.	TRBV11-2	13	TGTGCCAGCAGCGGGGGTTCTTCCGGGGAGCTGTTTTTT	CASSGGSSGELFF
.	TRBJ2-2	.	TRBV19	11	TGTGCCAGTAGGGCGACCGGGGAGCTGTTTTTT	CASRATGELFF
TRBD1	TRBJ1-2	.	TRBV19	16	TGTGCCAGTAGTATAGCTCAAGGGACAGGGTACTATGGCTACACCTTC	CASSIAQGTGYYGYTF
.	TRBJ2-3	.	TRBV12-3/TRBV12-4	13	TGTGCCAGCAGTTTAGAAGGGACACGGATCCAGTATTTT	CASSLEGTRIQYF
.	TRBJ1-2	.	TRBV19	15	TGTGCCAGTAGTATCGGGGGTCCCTCGCCCTATGGCTACACCTTC	CASSIGGPSPYGYTF
.	TRBJ1-2	few	TRBV27	15	TGTGCCAGACGTCACGGGGAGGGGGAGAACTATGGCTACACCTTC	CARRHGEGENYGYTF
.	TRBJ1-5	few	TRBV10-1	15	TGCGCCAGCAGTAAGACAGAGTATAGCAATCAGCCCCAGCATTTT	CASSKTEYSNQPQHF
TRBD2	TRBJ2-2	.	TRBV3-1/TRBV3-2	17	TGTGCCAGCAGCTACGGACTAGCGGGGTCTTTGGCCGGGGAGCTGTTTTTT	CASSYGLAGSLAGELFF
.	TRBJ2-3	.	TRBV18	14	TGTGCCAGCTCGCCACTTTCCGGCACAGATACGCAGTATTTT	CASSPLSGTDTQYF
.	TRBJ1-5	.	TRBV30	15	TGTGCCTGGAGTGCTAAGGGACTGTTCAATCAGCCCCAGCATTTT	CAWSAKGLFNQPQHF
.	TRBJ1-2	.	TRBV5-1	15	TGCGCCAGCAGCTTGGAAAGGTTACAAAGTAATGGCTACACCTTC	CASSLERLQSNGYTF
.	TRBJ1-6	.	TRBV27	16	TGTGCCAGCAGCAGAACCAACCAGGGTTACAATTCACCCCTCCACTTT	CASSRTNQGYNSPLHF
TRBD2	TRBJ2-5	.	TRBV5-4	15	TGTGCCAGCAGCTTAAAAGCGGGGGGCCTGGAGACCCAGTACTTC	CASSLKAGGLETQYF
.	TRBJ1-5	once	TRBV28	13	TGTGCCAGTTCTCAGGGAGGCAATCAGCCCCAGCATTTT	CASSQGGNQPQHF
.	TRBJ1-6	.	TRBV11-2	14	TGTGCCAGCAGCTCACCTCAGTGGGATTCACCCCTCCACTTT	CASSSPQWDSPLHF
.	TRBJ1-2	medium-sized	TRBV7-9	12	TGTGCCAGCAACGGACGACGGGGAGGCTACACCTTC	CASNGRRGGYTF
TRBD1	TRBJ1-5	.	TRBV18	15	TGTGCCAGCTCCCGACAGGGGGCCAGCAATCAGCCCCAGCATTTT	CASSRQGASNQPQHF
.	TRBJ1-2	few	TRBV11-2	16	TGTGCCAGCAGCTTACGCAGGGCCAACCCTGGGTATGGCTACACCTTC	CASSLRRANPGYGYTF